This TCR beta chain was profiled in a study of blood T cell repertoires in COVID-19. Study summary: The study drew acute and convalescent COVID-19 samples from the United States, Italy and Spain.

Trimming cost V 6 bases and J 2 bases, with 4 bases left between them. Germline V CDR1 and CDR2: MGHDK, SYGVNS. This CDR3 region has 11 residues. Original analysis: Cell counts per sample came from amplifying reference gene primers. Here immunoSEQ multiplex PCR was the method, and the copy in TCRdb shows in-frame clones only, minus some. V, J and clone size reflect that table, while D and trimming were determined from the DNA. The sample shows around 150,000 clones, around nine tenths of them seen only once. This clone was counted a single time. Sequenced: peripheral blood. The sequence was collected from a woman aged 40 to 50 with acute or convalescent COVID-19. The chain has TRBV25-1 and TRBJ1-1, with unresolved D. The CDR3 nucleotides are TGTGCCAGCAGCCATAACACTGAAGCTTTCTTT. Its translation: CASSHNTEAFF.